The sequence of this T cell receptor beta chain was determined in a study of blood T cell repertoires in COVID-19 (dated by TCRdb to 2019 to 2021). Context from the whole study: Samples from collaborators originated in the United States, Italy and Spain and spanned both the acute and convalescent phases of COVID-19. The material from the prospective study consisted of cDNA or gDNA derived from T cells, B-cell-depleted T cells, or PBMCs. The dataset comprised deeply sampled blood TCRbeta repertoires from subjects exposed to, actively infected with, or recovered from COVID-19. The repertoires were released in a freely available public database intended as a resource for research on the immune response to SARS-CoV-2. The samples were drawn from the first 160 participants of the ongoing ImmuneRACE study and from 1,200 or so subjects provided by 6 global collaborators. Nearly every sample came with metadata listing a de-identified subject ID, COVID-19 status, age in years and sex. Where HLA class I and class II types were available, the types were taken from metadata supplied by the sample provider, not from assay-based typing. The full study reports these points: The quantity of clinical and demographic metadata differed by source and by participant and was supplied without curation.

TCRbeta CDR3 regions were amplified from genomic DNA using the immunoSEQ Assay, a bias-controlled multiplex PCR. The source study handled its data this way. The number of nucleated cells in each sample was estimated by amplification of reference gene primers within the assay. Sequence reads were collapsed and filtered to measure the absolute abundance of every unique TCRbeta CDR3 rearrangement. For each sample, productive Simpson clonality was calculated as the square root of Simpson's diversity index over productive rearrangements. The clones in this table, taken by TCRdb from immuneACCESS, are in-frame only. Not every clone is retained; where verified, under half of the shortfall comes from an unresolved V gene, and the cause of the rest is unknown. The DNA gave D and trimming, while V, J and clone size come from that table. The sample records around 200,000 clones, about nine tenths of which are singletons. The ten largest clones represent about 4% of the sample.

Points on this clone: Its antigen specificity is not known. No qualities accompany the bases; no much larger clone lies one base away.

In the prospective study, participants were 18 to 89 years old, resided in fewer than 25 geographic areas of the United States, and were enrolled through a virtual design. In the prospective study, participants were assigned to cohorts based on the clinical history participants reported in a screening survey and a study questionnaire. Each participant in the prospective study had whole blood, serum and a nasopharyngeal or oropharyngeal swab collected by mobile phlebotomists. Over an approximately 2-month period, participants in the prospective study had the option of providing additional blood draws and questionnaires. Blood samples from the prospective study were shipped frozen or at room temperature prior to DNA extraction. Sequenced sample: PBMCs or T cells enriched from blood (not recorded which). The TCR comes from a woman between 35 and 50 years old with acute COVID-19.

The CDR3 loop reads CASSDEGAEAFF. The nucleotides are TGTGCCAGCAGTGACGAGGGGGCAGAAGCTTTCTTT. Recombination connected TRBV2 to TRBJ1-1; 7 bases in the middle match TRBD1. Trimmed from V: 3 bases; trimmed from J: 8 bases; junction bases lacking a gene match: 3. The germline V gene specifies SNHLY as CDR1 and FYNNEI as CDR2. Reading from cysteine to phenylalanine, the CDR3 counts 12 amino acids. CDR3 DNA only is kept here, 36 bases in frame from base 1. The CDR3, completed at both ends by the reference TRBV2 and TRBJ1-1 genes, gives the full variable domain EPEVTQTPSHQVTQMGQEVILRCVPISNHLYFYWYRQILGQKVEFLVSFYNNEISEKSEIFDDQFSVERPDGSNFTLKIRSTKLEDSAMYFCASSDEGAEAFFGQGTRLTVV.